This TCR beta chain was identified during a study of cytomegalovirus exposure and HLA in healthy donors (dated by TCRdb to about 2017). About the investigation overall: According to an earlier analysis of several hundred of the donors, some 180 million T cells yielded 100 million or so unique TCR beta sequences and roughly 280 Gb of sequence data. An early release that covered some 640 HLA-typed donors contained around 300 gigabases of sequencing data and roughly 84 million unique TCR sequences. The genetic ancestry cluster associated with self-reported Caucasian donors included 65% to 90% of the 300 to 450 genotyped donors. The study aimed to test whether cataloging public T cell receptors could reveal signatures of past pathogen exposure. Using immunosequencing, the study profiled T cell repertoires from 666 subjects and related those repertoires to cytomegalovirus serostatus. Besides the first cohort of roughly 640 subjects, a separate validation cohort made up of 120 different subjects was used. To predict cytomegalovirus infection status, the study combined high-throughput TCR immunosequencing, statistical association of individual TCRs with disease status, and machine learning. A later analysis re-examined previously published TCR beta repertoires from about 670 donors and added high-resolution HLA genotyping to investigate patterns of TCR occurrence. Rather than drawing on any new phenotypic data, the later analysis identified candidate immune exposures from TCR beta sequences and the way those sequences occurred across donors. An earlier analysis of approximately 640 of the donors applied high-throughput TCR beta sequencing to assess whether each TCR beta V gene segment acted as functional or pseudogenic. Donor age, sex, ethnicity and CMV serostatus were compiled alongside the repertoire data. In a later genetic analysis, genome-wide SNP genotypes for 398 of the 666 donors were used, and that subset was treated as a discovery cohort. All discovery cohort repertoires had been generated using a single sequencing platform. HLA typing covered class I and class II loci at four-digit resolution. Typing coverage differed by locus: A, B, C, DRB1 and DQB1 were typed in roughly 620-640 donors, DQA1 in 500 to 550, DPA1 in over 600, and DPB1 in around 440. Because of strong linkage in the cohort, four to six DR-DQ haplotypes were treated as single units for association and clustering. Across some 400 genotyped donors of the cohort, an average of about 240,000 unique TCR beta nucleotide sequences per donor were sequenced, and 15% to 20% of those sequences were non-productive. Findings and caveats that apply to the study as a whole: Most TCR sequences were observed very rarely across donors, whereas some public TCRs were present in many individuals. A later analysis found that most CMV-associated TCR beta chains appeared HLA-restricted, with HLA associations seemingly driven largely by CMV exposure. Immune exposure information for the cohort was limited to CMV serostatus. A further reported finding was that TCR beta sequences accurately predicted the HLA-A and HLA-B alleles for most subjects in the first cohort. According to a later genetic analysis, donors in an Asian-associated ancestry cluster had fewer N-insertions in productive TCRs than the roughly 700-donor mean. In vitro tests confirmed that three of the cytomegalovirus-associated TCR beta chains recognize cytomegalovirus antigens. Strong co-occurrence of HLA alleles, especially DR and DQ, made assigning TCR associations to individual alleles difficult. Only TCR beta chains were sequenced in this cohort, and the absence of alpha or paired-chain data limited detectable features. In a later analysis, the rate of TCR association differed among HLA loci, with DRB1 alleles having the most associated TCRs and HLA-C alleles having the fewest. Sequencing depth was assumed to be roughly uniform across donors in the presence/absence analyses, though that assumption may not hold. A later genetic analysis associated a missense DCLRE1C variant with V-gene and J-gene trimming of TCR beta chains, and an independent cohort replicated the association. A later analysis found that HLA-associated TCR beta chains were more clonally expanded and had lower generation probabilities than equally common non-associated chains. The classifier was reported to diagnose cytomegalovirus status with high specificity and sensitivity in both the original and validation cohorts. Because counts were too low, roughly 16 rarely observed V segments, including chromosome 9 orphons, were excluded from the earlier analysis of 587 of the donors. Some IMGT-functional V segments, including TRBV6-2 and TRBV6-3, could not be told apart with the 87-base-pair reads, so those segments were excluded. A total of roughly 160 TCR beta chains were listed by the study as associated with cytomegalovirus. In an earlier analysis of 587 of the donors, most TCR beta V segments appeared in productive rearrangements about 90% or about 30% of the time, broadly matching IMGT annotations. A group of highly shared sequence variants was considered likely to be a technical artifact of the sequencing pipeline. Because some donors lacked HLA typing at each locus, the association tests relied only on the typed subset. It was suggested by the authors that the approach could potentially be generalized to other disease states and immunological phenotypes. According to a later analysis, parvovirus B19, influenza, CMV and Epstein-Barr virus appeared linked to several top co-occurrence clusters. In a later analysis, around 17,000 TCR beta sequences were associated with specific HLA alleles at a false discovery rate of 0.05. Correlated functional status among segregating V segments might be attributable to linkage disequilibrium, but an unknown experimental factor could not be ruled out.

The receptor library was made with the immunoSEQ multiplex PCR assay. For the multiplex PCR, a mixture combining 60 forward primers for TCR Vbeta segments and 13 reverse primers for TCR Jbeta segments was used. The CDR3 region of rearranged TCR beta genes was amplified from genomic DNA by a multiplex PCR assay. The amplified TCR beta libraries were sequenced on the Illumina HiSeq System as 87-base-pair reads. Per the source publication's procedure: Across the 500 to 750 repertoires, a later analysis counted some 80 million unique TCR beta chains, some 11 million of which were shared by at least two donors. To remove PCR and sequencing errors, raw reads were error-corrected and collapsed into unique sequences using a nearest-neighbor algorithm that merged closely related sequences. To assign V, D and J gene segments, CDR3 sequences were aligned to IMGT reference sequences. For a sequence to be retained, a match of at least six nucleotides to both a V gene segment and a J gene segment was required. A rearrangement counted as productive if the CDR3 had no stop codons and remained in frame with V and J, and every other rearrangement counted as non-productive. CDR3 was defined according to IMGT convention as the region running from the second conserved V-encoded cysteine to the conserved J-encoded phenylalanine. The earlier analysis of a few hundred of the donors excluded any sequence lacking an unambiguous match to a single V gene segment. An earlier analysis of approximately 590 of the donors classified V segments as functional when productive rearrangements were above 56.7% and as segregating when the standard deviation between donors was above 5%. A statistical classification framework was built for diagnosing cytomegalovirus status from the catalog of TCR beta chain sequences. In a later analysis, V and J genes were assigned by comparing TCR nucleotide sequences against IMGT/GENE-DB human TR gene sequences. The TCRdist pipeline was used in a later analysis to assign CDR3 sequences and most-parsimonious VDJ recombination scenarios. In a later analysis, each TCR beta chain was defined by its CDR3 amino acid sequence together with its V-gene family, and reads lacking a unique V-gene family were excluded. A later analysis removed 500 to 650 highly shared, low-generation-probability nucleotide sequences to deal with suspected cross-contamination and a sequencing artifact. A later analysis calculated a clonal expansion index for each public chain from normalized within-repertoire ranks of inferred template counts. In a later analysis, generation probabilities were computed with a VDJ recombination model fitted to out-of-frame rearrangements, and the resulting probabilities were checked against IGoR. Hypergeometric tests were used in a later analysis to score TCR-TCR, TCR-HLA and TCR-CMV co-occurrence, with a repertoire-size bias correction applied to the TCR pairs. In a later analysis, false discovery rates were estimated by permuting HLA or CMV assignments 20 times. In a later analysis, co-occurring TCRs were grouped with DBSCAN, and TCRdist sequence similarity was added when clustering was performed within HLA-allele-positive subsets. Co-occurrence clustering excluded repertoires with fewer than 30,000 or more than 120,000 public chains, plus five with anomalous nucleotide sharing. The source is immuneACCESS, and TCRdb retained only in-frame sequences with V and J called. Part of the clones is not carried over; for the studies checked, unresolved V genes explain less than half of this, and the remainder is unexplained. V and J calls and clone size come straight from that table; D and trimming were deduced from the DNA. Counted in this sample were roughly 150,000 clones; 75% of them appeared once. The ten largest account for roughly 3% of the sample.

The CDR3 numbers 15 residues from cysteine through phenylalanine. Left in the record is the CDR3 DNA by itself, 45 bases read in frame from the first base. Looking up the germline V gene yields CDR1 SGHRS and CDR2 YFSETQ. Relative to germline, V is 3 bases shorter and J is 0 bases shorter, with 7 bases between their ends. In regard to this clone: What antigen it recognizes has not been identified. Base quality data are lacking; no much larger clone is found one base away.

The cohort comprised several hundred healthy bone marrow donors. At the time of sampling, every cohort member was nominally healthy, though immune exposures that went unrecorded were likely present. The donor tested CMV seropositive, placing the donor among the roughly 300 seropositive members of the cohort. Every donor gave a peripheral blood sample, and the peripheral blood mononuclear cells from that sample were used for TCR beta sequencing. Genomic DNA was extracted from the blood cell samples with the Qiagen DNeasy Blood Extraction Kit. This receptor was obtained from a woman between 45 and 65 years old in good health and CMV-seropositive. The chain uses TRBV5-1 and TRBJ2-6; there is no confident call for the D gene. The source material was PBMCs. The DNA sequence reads TGCGCCAGCAGCTCCGGTGACTCTGGGGCCAACGTCCTGACTTTC. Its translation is CASSSGDSGANVLTF.